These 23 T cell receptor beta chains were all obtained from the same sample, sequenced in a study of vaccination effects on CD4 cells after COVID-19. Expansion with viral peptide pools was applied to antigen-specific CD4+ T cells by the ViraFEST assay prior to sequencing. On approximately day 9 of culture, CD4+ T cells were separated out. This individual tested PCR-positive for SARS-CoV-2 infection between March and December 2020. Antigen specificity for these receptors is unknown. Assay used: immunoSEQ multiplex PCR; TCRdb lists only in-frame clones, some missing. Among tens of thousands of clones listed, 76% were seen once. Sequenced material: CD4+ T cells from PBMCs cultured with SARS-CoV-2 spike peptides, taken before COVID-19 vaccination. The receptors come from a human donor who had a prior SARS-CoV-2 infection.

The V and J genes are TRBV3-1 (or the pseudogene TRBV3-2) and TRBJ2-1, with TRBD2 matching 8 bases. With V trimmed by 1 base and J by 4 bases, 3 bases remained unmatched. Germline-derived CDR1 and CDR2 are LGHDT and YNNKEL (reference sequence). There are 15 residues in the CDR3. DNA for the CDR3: TGTGCCAGCAGCCAAGCTAAGCGGGGGTACAATGAGCAGTTCTTC. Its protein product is CASSQAKRGYNEQFF.

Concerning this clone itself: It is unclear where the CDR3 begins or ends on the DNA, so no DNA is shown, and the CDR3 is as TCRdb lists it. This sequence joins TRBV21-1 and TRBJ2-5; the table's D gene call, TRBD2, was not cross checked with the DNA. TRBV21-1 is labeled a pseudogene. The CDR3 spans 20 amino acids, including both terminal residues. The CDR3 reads CASSKYGCYKPGRSGETQYF.

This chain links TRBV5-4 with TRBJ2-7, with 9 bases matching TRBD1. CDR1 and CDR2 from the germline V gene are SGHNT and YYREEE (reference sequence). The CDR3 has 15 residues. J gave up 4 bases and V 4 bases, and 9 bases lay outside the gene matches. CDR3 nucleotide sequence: TGTGCCAGCAGCACGGGACAGGGTGCCCTTTACGAGCAGTACTTC. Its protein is CASSTGQGALYEQYF. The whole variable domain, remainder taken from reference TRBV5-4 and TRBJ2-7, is ETGVTQSPTHLIKTRGQQVTLRCSSQSGHNTVSWYQQALGQGPQFIFQYYREEENGRGNFPPRFSGLQFPNYSSELNVNALELDDSALYLCASSTGQGALYEQYFGPGTRLTVT.

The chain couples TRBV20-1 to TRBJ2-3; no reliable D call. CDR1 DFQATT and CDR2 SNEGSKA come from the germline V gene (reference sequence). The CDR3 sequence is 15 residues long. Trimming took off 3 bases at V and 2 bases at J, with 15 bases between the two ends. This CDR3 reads CSASLPADHTDTQYF. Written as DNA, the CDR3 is TGCAGTGCTAGTCTACCCGCGGACCACACAGATACGCAGTATTTT.

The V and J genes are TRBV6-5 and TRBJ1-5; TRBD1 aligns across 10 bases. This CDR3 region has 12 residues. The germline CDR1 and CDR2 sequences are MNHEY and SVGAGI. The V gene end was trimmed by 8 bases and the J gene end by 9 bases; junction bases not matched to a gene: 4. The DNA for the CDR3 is TGTGCCAGCGGGACAGGGGTCCGGCCCCAGCATTTT. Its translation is CASGTGVRPQHF.

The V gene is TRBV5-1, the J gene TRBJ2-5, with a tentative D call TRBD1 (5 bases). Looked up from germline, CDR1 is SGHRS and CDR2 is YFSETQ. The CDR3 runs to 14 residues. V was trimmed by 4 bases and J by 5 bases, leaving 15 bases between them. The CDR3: CASSRRSGLETQYF. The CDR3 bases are TGCGCCAGCAGCCGGCGATCAGGGTTGGAGACCCAGTACTTC.

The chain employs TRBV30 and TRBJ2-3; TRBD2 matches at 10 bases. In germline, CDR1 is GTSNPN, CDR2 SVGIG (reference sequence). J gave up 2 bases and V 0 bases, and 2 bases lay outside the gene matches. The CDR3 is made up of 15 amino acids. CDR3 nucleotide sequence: TGTGCCTGGAGTGTAGGACTAGCGGACACAGATACGCAGTATTTT. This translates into CAWSVGLADTDTQYF.

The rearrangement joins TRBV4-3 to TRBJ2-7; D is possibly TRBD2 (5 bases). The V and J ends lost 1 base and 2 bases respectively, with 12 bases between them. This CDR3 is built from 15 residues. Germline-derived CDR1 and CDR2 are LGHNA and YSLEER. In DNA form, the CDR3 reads TGCGCCAGCAGCCAAGCTGGACGGGGAACCTACGAGCAGTACTTC. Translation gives CASSQAGRGTYEQYF.

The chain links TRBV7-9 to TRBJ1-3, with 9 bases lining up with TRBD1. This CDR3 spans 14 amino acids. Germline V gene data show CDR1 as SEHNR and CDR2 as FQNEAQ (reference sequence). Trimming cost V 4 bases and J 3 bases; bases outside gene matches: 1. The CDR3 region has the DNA TGTGCCAGCAGCTCGGACAGGGGTGGAAACACCATATATTTT. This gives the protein CASSSDRGGNTIYF.

CDR3 loop: CASSKVDFFTGGKHTEAFF. CDR3 DNA sequence: TGTGCCAGCAGCAAAGTGGATTTTTTCACAGGGGGGAAGCACACTGAAGCTTTCTTT. The chain recombines TRBV21-1 with TRBJ1-1; TRBD1, the table's D call, was not compared with the DNA. TRBV21-1 represents a pseudogene. The CDR3 totals 19 residues.

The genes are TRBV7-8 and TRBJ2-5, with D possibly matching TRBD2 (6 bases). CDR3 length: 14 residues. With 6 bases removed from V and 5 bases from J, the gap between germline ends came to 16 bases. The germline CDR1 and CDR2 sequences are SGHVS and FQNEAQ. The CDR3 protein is CASSLDGGRETQYF. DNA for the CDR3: TGTGCCAGCAGTTTGGACGGTGGGAGGGAGACCCAGTACTTC.

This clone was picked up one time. CDR3 sequence (DNA): TGTGCCACCAGTGACCCGACTAGTGACTATGACGAGCAGTACTTC. It specifies CATSDPTSDYDEQYF. The V and J genes are TRBV24-1 and TRBJ2-7; weak D call: TRBD2 (6 bases). Trimming took 4 bases from V and 5 from J, leaving 17 bases between them. Germline values: CDR1 KGHDR, CDR2 SFDVKD. The CDR3 sequence is 15 residues long.

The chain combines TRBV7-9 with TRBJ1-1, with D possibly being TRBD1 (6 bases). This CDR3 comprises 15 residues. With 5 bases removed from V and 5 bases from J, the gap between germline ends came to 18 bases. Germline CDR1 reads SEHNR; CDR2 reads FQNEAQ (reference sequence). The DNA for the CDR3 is TGTGCCAGCAGCATGCCCCTGGGGGGGCTGACTGAAGCTTTCTTT. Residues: CASSMPLGGLTEAFF.

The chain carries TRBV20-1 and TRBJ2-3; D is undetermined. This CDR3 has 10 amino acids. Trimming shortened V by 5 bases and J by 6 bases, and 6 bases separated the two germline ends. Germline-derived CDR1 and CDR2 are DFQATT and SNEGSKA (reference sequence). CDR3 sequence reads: CSAFDDTQYF. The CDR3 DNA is TGCAGTGCTTTCGATGATACGCAGTATTTT.

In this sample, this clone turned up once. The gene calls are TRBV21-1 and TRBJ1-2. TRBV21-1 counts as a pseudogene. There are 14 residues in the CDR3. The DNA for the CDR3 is TGTGCCAGCAGCAAGGTGGGTCTGGGCTATGGCTACACCTTC. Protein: CASSKVGLGYGYTF.

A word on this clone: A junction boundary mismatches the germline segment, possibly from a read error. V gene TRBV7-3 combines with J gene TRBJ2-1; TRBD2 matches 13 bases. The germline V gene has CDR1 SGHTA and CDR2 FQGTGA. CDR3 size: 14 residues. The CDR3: CASSRGGTSGARVF. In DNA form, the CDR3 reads TGTGCCAGCAGCCGCGGGGGGACTAGCGGGGCCCGGGTCTTC.

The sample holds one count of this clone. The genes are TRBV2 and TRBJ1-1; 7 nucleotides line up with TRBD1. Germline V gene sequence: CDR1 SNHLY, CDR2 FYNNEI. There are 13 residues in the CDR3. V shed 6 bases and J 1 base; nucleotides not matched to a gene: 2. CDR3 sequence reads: CASSGQANTEAFF. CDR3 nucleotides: TGTGCCAGCAGCGGACAGGCGAACACTGAAGCTTTCTTT.

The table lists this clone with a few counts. The CDR3 DNA reads TGCAGTGCTAGTGGGGGCTGGGCGGGGTCTGGCACTGAAGCTTTCTTT. Protein sequence: CSASGGWAGSGTEAFF. The gene calls are TRBV20-1 and TRBJ1-1; D is possibly TRBD1 (6 bases). The CDR3 is 16 amino acids. V lost 3 bases to trimming and J lost 4 bases, with 21 bases between them. Per the germline V gene, CDR1 is DFQATT and CDR2 is SNEGSKA (reference sequence).

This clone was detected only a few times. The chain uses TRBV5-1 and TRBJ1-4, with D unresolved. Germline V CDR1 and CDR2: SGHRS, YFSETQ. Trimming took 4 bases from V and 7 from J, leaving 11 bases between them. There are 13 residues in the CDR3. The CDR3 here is CASSRPGIEKLFF. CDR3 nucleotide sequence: TGCGCCAGCAGCCGCCCGGGAATTGAAAAACTGTTTTTT. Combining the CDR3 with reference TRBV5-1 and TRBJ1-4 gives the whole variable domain KAGVTQTPRYLIKTRGQQVTLSCSPISGHRSVSWYQQTPGQGLQFLFEYFSETQRNKGNFPGRFSGRQFSNSRSEMNVSTLELGDSALYLCASSRPGIEKLFFGSGTQLSVL.

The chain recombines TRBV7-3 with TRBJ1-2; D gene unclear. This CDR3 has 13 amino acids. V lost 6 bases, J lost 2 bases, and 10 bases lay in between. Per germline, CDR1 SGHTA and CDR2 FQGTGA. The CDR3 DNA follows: TGTGCCAGCAGAAAAGACGGAAACTATGGCTACACCTTC. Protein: CASRKDGNYGYTF.

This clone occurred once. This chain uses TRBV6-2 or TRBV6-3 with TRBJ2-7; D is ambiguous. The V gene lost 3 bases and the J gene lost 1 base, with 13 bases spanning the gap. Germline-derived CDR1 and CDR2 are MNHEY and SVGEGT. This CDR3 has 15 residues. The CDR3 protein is CASSYLTGRSYEQYF. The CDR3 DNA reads TGTGCCAGCAGTTATCTTACGGGTAGGTCCTACGAGCAGTACTTC.

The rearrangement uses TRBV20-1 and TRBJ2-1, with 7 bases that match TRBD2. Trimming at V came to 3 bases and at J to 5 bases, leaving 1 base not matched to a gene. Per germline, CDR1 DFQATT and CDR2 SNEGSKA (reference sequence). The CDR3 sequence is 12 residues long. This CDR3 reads CSASGTNNEQFF. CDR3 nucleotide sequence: TGCAGTGCTAGTGGGACTAACAATGAGCAGTTCTTC.

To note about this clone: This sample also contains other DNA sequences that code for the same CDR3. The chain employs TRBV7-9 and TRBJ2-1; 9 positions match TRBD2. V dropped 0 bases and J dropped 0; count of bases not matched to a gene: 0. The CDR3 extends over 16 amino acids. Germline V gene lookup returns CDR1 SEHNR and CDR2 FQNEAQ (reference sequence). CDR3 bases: TGTGCCAGCAGCTTAGCACTAGCGGGCTCCTACAATGAGCAGTTCTTC. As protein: CASSLALAGSYNEQFF. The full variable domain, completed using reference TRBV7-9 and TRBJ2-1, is DTGVSQNPRHKITKRGQNVTFRCDPISEHNRLYWYRQTLGQGPEFLTYFQNEAQLEKSRLLSDRFSAERPKGSFSTLEIQRTEQGDSAMYLCASSLALAGSYNEQFFGPGTRLTVL.